This TCR beta chain comes out of a study of blood T cell repertoires in COVID-19. Study-level background: The cDNA or gDNA used as material had been derived from T cells, B-cell-depleted T cells, or PBMCs.

In the study's own analysis: Counts of nucleated cells, estimated from reference gene primer amplification, were obtained. Assay: immunoSEQ multiplex PCR; the TCRdb copy retains only in-frame clones and omits some. The V and J calls and the clone size are those of that table, but D and trimming were determined from the DNA. The table includes over 200,000 clones, roughly 77% detected once. The CDR3 loop spans 13 amino acids. Germline V gene lookup returns CDR1 LGHNA and CDR2 YNFKEQ. V shed 1 base and J shed 6 bases, with 7 bases lying between them. The V call is TRBV4-2, the J call TRBJ2-1; D is ambiguous. Sequencing used peripheral blood. The TCR originated in a woman over 75 with acute or convalescent COVID-19. DNA for the CDR3: TGTGCCAGCAGCCAAGTGCACGGCAATGAGCAGTTCTTC. This codes for CASSQVHGNEQFF.